These 9 T cell receptor beta chains originate from one sample sequenced in a study of T cell clonality in common variable immunodeficiency. These receptors are not linked to any known antigen. Points from the study as a whole: Reportedly, TCR beta sequences from common variable immunodeficiency showed fewer deletions and N-nucleotide insertions.

Only in-frame clones appear in the TCRdb table, and some are missing; sequencing was by immunoSEQ multiplex PCR. This sample has about 30,000 clones, each found more than once. Sequenced: peripheral blood mononuclear cells. All receptors derive from a human donor with common variable immunodeficiency.

This clone has more than one count but fewer than ten. The read ends 3 residues early relative to the CDR3; the germline J gene fills the gap. The chain is built from TRBV5-1 and TRBJ2-7; D perhaps matches TRBD1 (7 bases). The CDR3 loop spans 16 amino acids. Trimming stripped 2 bases from V and 5 bases from J, with 20 bases between. Looked up from germline, CDR1 is SGHRS and CDR2 is YFSETQ. CDR3 protein: CASSFGASRGVHEQYF. Partial CDR3 DNA: TGCGCCAGCAGCTTCGGGGCCAGCAGGGGGGTCCACGAG.

Ten or more counts support this clone. The CDR3 spells CASSLGQEKGYGYTF. The sequenced CDR3 bases are TGCGCCAGCAGCCTCGGACAGGAGAAGGGCTATGGC. J is TRBJ1-2 and V is TRBV4-1; 7 nucleotides match TRBD1. The CDR3 end falls 3 residues outside the read, so it is completed with the germline J gene. Unmatched junction bases numbered 9, after V lost 4 bases and J lost 4 bases. The CDR3 covers 15 residues. Germline V lookup: CDR1 MGHRA, CDR2 YSYEKL.

This clone was recorded at least ten times. The CDR3 extends 3 residues past the end of the read, so its final part is completed from the germline J gene. The gene calls are TRBV5-1 and TRBJ2-2, with D hard to call. Trimming cost V 4 bases and J 4 bases, with 5 bases left between them. From germline, CDR1 is SGHRS and CDR2 YFSETQ. The CDR3 consists of 12 residues. The CDR3 region is CASSASTGELFF. The CDR3 bases that were read are TGCGCCAGCAGCGCGTCCACCGGGGAG.

This clone was detected ten times or more. The read stops 3 residues short of the end of the CDR3; the missing end is completed from the germline J gene. The gene calls are TRBV7-2 and TRBJ2-6, with D possibly matching TRBD2 (5 bases). This CDR3 spans 16 amino acids. V lost 0 bases and J 8 bases, leaving 14 bases between the germline ends. The germline V gene encodes CDR1 SGHTA and CDR2 FQGNSA. CDR3 bases read: TGTGCCAGCAGCTTAGCCCCGGCCGGGGTTACCAACGTC. Amino acid sequence: CASSLAPAGVTNV. The CDR3 reads in full as CASSLAPAGVTNVLTF.

Comments on this clone: With the read ending 3 residues before the CDR3 end, the germline J gene is used to fill in that end. The genes are TRBV30 and TRBJ1-1; 9 bases line up with TRBD1. Trimming cost V 0 bases and J 1 base; bases outside gene matches: 3. This CDR3 is built from 15 residues. The germline V gene has CDR1 GTSNPN and CDR2 SVGIG (reference sequence). CDR3 loop: CAWSVQGQGNTEAFF. The sequenced CDR3 bases are TGTGCCTGGAGTGTACAGGGACAGGGGAACACTGAA.

Many counts were recorded for this clone. The missing CDR3 end, 3 residues past where the read stops, is filled in from the germline J gene. The rearrangement uses TRBV6-1 and TRBJ2-4; TRBD1 might be the D (5 bases). CDR1 MNHNS and CDR2 SASEGT come from the germline V gene. V was shortened by 4 bases and J by 9 bases, with 19 bases between the two germline ends. The CDR3 has 15 residues. CDR3 residues: CASSGQAVGASIQYF. Partial CDR3 DNA: TGTGCCAGCAGTGGGCAGGCGGTAGGGGCTAGCATT.

Worth noting for this clone: The CDR3 goes on 3 residues after the read ends, and that part is filled in from the germline J gene. The chain has TRBV5-1 and TRBJ2-4; TRBD1 agrees at 8 bases. Germline lookup yields CDR1 SGHRS and CDR2 YFSETQ. This CDR3 contains 16 residues. V gave up 0 bases and J gave up 5 bases; unmatched junction bases: 7. CDR3 sequence reads: CASSLGTGKGENIQYF. CDR3 bases read: TGCGCCAGCAGCTTGGGGACAGGGAAGGGGGAAAACATT.

This clone was counted only a few times. The read ends 3 residues before the CDR3 terminus; that terminus is restored from the germline J gene. The V and J genes are TRBV7-8 and TRBJ2-5; TRBD1 matches 11 bases. The V gene's germline CDR1 is SGHVS and CDR2 FQNEAQ. The CDR3 runs to 16 residues. V trimming: 0 bases; J trimming: 5 bases; junction bases outside the gene matches: 5. The CDR3 reads CASSLAGQGAFETQYF. Partial CDR3 DNA: TGTGCCAGCAGCTTAGCCGGACAGGGGGCTTTCGAGACC.

There are a few counts of this clone. The sequenced fragment ends 3 residues before the CDR3 boundary, so the rest is inferred from the germline J gene. This chain uses TRBV6-1 with TRBJ1-2, with 9 nucleotides matching TRBD1. This CDR3 comprises 14 residues. V dropped 4 bases and J dropped 4; count of bases not matched to a gene: 4. In germline, CDR1 is MNHNS, CDR2 SASEGT. The sequenced CDR3 bases are TGTGCCAGCAGTGGACAGGGGGTAGGCTATGGC. Protein product: CASSGQGVGYG. The CDR3, in full, reads CASSGQGVGYGYTF.